This T cell receptor (beta chain) emerged from a study of blood T cell repertoires in COVID-19 (dated by TCRdb to the early 2020s). Regarding the complete study: Samples covering the acute and convalescent phases of COVID-19 were provided by collaborators in the United States, Italy and Spain. Samples came from the ongoing ImmuneRACE study (first 160 participants) plus 1,254 subjects from 6 global collaborators. The prospective study material was composed of cDNA or gDNA derived from T cells, B-cell-depleted T cells, or PBMCs. The repertoires were made available in a free public database intended to serve as a resource for research on the immune response to SARS-CoV-2. A de-identified subject ID, COVID-19 status, age in years and sex were almost always included in the sample metadata. Deeply sampled blood TCRbeta repertoires from subjects exposed to, actively infected with, or recovered from COVID-19 were included in the dataset. Where available, HLA class I and class II types were taken from metadata supplied by the sample provider and were not determined by assay-based typing.

Concerning this clone itself: The antigen it binds to is not known. One base away there is no much larger clone; base qualities are not given.

TCRbeta CDR3 regions were amplified from genomic DNA by means of the immunoSEQ Assay, a bias-controlled multiplex PCR. The paper's data handling went like this. Within the assay, amplification of reference gene primers was used to estimate how many nucleated cells each sample contained. Sequence reads were collapsed and filtered to measure the absolute abundance of every unique TCRbeta CDR3 rearrangement. For each sample, productive Simpson clonality was calculated by taking the square root of Simpson's diversity index across productive rearrangements. In its TCRdb copy, this immuneACCESS table keeps in-frame sequences only and misses some clones. Where compared with another copy, unresolved V genes explain less than half of these, and the others have no known cause. V and J calls and clone size are copied from that table; D and trimming were computed from the DNA. The sample table shows about 75,000 clones, and approximately 88% are seen once. The ten largest clones represent roughly 6.8% of the sample.

CDR1 and CDR2 are drawn from the germline V gene (reference sequence): LNHDA, SQIVND. Counted from cysteine to phenylalanine, this CDR3 has 17 amino acids. Only the CDR3 part of the read is kept: 51 bases, read in frame from the first base. V is cut back by 5 bases and J by 5 bases, with 14 bases in the junction unmatched. What the work shows at the level of the full study, not this receptor alone: The amount of clinical and demographic metadata varied by source and participant and was provided uncurated.

Collaborating institutions collected whole blood in K2EDTA tubes following their own protocols. For TCRbeta analysis, collaborators shipped samples as frozen whole blood, isolated PBMCs, or DNA extracted from either of those sample types. The chain links TRBV19 with TRBJ2-5, and TRBD2 aligns with 10 junction nucleotides. The sequenced material came from peripheral blood. This clonotype originated in a woman in her 50s with acute or convalescent COVID-19. CDR3 loop: CASSYRLAGVVGETQYF. The DNA sequence reads TGTGCCAGTAGTTATCGGCTAGCGGGAGTGGTTGGGGAGACCCAGTACTTC.